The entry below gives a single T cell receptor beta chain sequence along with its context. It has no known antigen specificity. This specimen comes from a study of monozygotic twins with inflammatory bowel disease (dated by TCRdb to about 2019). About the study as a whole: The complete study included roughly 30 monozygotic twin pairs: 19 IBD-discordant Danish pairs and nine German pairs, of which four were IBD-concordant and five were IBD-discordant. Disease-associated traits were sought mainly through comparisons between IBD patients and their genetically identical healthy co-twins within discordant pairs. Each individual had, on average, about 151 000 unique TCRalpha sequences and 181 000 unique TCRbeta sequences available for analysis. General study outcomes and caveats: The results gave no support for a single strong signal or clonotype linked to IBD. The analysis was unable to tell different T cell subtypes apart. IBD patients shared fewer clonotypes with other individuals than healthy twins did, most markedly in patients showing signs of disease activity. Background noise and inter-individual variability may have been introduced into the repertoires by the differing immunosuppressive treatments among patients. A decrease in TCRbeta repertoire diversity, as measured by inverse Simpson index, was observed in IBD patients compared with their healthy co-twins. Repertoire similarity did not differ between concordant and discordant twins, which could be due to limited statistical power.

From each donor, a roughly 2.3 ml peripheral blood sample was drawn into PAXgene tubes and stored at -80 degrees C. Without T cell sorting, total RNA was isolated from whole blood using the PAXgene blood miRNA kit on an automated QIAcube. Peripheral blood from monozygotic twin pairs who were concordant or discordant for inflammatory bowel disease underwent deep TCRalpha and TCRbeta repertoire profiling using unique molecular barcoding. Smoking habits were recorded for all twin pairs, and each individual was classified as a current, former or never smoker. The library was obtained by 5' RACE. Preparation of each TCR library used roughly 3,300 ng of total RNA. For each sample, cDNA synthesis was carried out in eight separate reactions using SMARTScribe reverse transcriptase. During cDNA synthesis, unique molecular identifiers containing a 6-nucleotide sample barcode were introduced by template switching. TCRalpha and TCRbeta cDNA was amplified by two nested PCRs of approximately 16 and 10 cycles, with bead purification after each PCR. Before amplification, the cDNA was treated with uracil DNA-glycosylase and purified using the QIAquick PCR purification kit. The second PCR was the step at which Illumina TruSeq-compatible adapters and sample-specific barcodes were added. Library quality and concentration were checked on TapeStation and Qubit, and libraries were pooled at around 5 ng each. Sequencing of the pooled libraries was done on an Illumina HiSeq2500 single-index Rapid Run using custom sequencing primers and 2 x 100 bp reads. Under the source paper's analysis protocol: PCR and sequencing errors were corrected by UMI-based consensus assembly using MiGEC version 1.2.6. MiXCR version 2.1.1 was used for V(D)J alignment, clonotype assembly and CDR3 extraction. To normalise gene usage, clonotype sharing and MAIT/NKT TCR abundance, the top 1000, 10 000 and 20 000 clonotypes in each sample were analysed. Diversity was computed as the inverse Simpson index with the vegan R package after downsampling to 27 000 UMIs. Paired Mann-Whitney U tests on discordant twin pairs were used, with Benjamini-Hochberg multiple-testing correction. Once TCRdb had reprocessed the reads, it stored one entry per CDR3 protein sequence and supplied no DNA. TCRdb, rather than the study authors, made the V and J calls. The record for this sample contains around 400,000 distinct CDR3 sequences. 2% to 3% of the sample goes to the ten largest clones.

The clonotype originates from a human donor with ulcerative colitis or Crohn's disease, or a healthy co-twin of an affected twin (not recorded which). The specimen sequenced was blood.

The CDR3 region: CASSFGWAGSSYNSPLHF. The sequence joins TRBV5-6 to TRBJ1-6. The CDR1 and CDR2 encoded by the germline V gene are SGHDT and YYEEEE. The CDR3 spans 18 residues, from the cysteine through the phenylalanine. DNA for this receptor is not on file.